This record concerns one TCR beta chain sequence. TCRdb re-called the PCR reads with MiXCR, one entry per CDR3 protein. This sample has 8,000 to 11,000 distinct CDR3 sequences, with roughly 60% found just once. This sample was taken from a study of tumor-infiltrating lymphocytes in oesophageal squamous cell carcinoma. CDR1 and CDR2 (germline): MNHNS, SASEGT. This CDR3 is built from 12 residues. V lost 6 bases to trimming and J lost 9 bases, with 12 bases between them. The sequenced sample was esophageal tumor tissue. The source of this sequence is a female donor with esophageal squamous cell carcinoma. The genes are TRBV6-1 and TRBJ2-1; weak D call: TRBD2 (5 bases). Written as DNA, the CDR3 is TGTGCCAGCAGCCCTCTAGGAGGTGAGCAGTTCTTC. Translation gives CASSPLGGEQFF.